This T cell receptor beta chain was retrieved from a study of T-cell memory formation after mild COVID-19. In the study overall: TCR clusters showed largely donor specificity.

Study conclusions and caveats: While clones contracting from day 15 to 85 were balanced between CD4 and CD8, later expanders leaned CD4+.

CDR1 and CDR2 from the germline V gene are LGHNA and YNFKEQ. V lost 0 bases and J 9 bases, leaving 12 bases between the germline ends. The CDR3 has 15 amino acids. MiXCR was run by TCRdb on the 5' RACE reads, yielding one entry per CDR3 protein. This sample has 300,000 to 400,000 distinct CDR3 sequences, with approximately 15% found just once. The table lists this clonotype with many counts. The antigen remains unidentified. The chain combines TRBV4-2 with TRBJ1-6; D is uncertain. Sequenced: PBMCs or a T cell subset sorted from them (not recorded which). The sequence derives from a man aged 18 to 29 who had mild COVID-19 (a few samples of this study predate the infection). Cell type and time point are not known. CDR3 residues: CASSQEEGQSSPLHF. In nucleotides, the CDR3 is TGTGCCAGCAGCCAAGAGGAGGGTCAGAGTTCACCCCTCCACTTT.